These 5 T cell receptor beta chains share one sample of origin, sequenced in a study of PD-1 blockade in classical Hodgkin lymphoma. Profiled with immunoSEQ multiplex PCR; TCRdb holds only in-frame clones, not every one. Among fewer than 30,000 clones listed, 78% were seen once. Each patient relapsed following autologous stem cell transplantation, and prior brentuximab vedotin exposure differed. Sample: peripheral blood mononuclear cells (PBMCs), taken before the second cycle of nivolumab. Receptor source: a human donor with classical Hodgkin lymphoma.

The V and J genes are TRBV5-1 and TRBJ2-1, with 11 bases identical to TRBD2. Germline V lookup: CDR1 SGHRS, CDR2 YFSETQ. V dropped 5 bases and J dropped 7; count of bases not matched to a gene: 14. This CDR3 has 17 amino acids. CDR3 coding DNA: TGCGCCAGCAGGAGGCTAGCGGGGGGATCATTAGGGAATGAGCAGTTCTTC. Translated: CASRRLAGGSLGNEQFF.

This chain joins TRBV6-1 and TRBJ2-7; D unclear. V lost 4 bases, J lost 0 bases, and 13 bases lay in between. Germline values: CDR1 MNHNS, CDR2 SASEGT. This CDR3 spans 15 amino acids. The CDR3: CASSALRADSYEQYF. The CDR3 DNA reads as TGTGCCAGCAGTGCGCTTAGGGCGGACTCCTACGAGCAGTACTTC.

This clone was seen more than once but under ten times. The DNA of the CDR3 is TGTGCCAGCAGTGAGGGACTAAGGACTGAAGCTTTCTTT. Translated, it gives CASSEGLRTEAFF. V and J are TRBV25-1 and TRBJ1-1; a weak D match, TRBD1 (5 bases). Germline V gene sequence: CDR1 MGHDK, CDR2 SYGVNS. This CDR3 has 13 amino acids. Trimming left V 3 bases short and J 5 bases short, with 10 bases between.

The genes are TRBV4-2 and TRBJ2-1; D call uncertain. The germline V and J ends were trimmed by 1 base and 8 bases, with 12 bases remaining between them. The CDR3 runs 14 residues. In germline, CDR1 is LGHNA, CDR2 YNFKEQ. CDR3 DNA sequence: TGTGCCAGCAGCCAAGGTCAGGCAGTCGATGAGCAGTTCTTC. Its translation is CASSQGQAVDEQFF.

In its sample, this clone was seen a few times. V usage is TRBV11-2 and J usage is TRBJ1-2; TRBD1 agrees at 7 bases. The CDR3 covers 16 residues. Germline V lookup: CDR1 SGHAT, CDR2 FQNNGV. V shed 1 base, J shed 4 bases, and the junction held 9 bases outside the gene matches. CDR3 DNA sequence: TGTGCCAGCAGCTTAGCCCCCGGGACAGATTTCTATGGCTACACCTTC. It is translated as CASSLAPGTDFYGYTF.